This T cell receptor beta chain originates from a study of T cell changes during pregnancy in multiple sclerosis. Method: immunoSEQ multiplex PCR; TCRdb's copy keeps in-frame clones and lacks some. The table lists over 50,000 clones, about 90% of them singletons. CDR3 length: 13 amino acids. V lost 1 base, J lost 3 bases, and 6 bases lay in between. The germline gives CDR1 LNHNV, CDR2 YYDKDF (reference sequence). The source material was CD4+ T cells from peripheral blood mononuclear cells, sampled after pregnancy. This TCR was recovered from a female donor with multiple sclerosis, enrolled in a pregnancy study. The rearrangement uses TRBV15 and TRBJ1-1; weak D call: TRBD1 (5 bases). CDR3 sequence (DNA): TGTGCCACCAGCAGAGTACAGGACACTGAAGCTTTCTTT. Translation: CATSRVQDTEAFF.